This TCR beta chain was sequenced for a study of T cell responses to AZD1222 COVID-19 vaccine. The repertoire was sequenced with immunoSEQ multiplex PCR; TCRdb's copy has only in-frame clones and lacks some. The sample yields about 170,000 clones, 87% seen once. The sample consisted of peripheral blood, taken on day 0 of AZD1222 vaccination. The receptor was derived from an adult in good health.

The CDR3 region has the DNA TGTGCCAGCAGTTTAGTGGGCGCACTGGGGCAGTTCTTC. Residues: CASSLVGALGQFF. V and J are TRBV12-3 or TRBV12-4 and TRBJ2-1; D unresolved. CDR3 size: 13 residues. V was cut by 1 base and J by 12 bases, with 13 bases left in between.